This record looks at one T cell receptor beta chain sequence and its context. The antigen remains undetermined. This sample is part of a study of cytomegalovirus exposure and HLA in healthy donors. Study results and limitations: In a later analysis, across HLA loci, associated TCR counts were highest for DRB1, lowest for HLA-C. TCR beta chains numbering roughly 150 were designated cytomegalovirus-associated.

The PCR ran on 60 Vbeta and 13 Jbeta primers. TCRdb's copy holds only in-frame clones and misses some; the assay was immunoSEQ multiplex PCR. The data show roughly 140,000 clones, around 76% seen once. Germline V gene sequence: CDR1 GTSNPN, CDR2 SVGIG (reference sequence). The ends were cut back, 1 base at V and 6 bases at J, with 13 bases in the middle. The CDR3 runs 15 residues. The rearrangement joins TRBV30 to TRBJ1-6; possible D gene TRBD1, 5 bases. Sequenced sample: PBMCs. The TCR originated in a man aged 18-30 years in good health and CMV-seronegative. The CDR3 coding sequence is TGTGCCTGGAGTGAGGCGGCAGGGCGTAATTCACCCCTCCACTTT. Amino acid sequence: CAWSEAAGRNSPLHF.